This T cell receptor beta chain comes out of a study of CD8 T cells in ankylosing spondylitis. As concerns this clonotype: Its antigen is as yet unknown.

TCRdb used MiXCR to reprocess the 5' RACE reads, holding one entry per CDR3 protein. The sample holds under 950,000 distinct CDR3 sequences, 15% to 20% seen once. CDR1 is DFQATT, CDR2 SNEGSKA, per germline (reference sequence). The CDR3 sequence is 14 residues long. V was clipped by 6 bases and J by 4 bases; unmatched bases: 11. The study's findings and limits: There was a TCR beta motif, made of eight highly homologous variants, that appeared characteristic of ankylosing spondylitis blood. Disease-linked clones, CD8+, were relatively rare in peripheral blood. Earlier work had already found some motif variants in reactive arthritis synovial fluid and blood.

The sequencing input was blood, either unsorted or a sorted T cell fraction (not recorded which). V usage is TRBV20-1 and J usage is TRBJ1-1, with 7 bases lining up with TRBD1. The sequence came from a male donor with ankylosing spondylitis. CDR3 nucleotide sequence: TGCAGTGCCAGCGGACTGACAGGGACCACTGAAGCTTTCTTT. Amino acid sequence: CSASGLTGTTEAFF.